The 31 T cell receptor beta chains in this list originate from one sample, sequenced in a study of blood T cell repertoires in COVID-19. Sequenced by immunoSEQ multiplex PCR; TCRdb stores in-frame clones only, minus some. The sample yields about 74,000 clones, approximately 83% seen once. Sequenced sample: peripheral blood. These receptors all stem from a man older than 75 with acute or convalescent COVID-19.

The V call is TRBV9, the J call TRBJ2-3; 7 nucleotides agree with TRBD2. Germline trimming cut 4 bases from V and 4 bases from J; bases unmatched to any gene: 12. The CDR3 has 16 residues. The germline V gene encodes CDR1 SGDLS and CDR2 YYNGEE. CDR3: CASSLLSGINADTQYF. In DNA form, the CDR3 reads TGTGCCAGCAGCCTTCTGAGCGGGATAAACGCAGATACGCAGTATTTT.

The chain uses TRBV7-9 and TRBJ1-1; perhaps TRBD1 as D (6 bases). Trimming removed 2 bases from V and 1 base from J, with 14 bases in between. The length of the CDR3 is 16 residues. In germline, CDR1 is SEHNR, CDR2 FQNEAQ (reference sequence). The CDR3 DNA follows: TGTGCCAGCAGCTTACCAGGGGCAGGGGAGAACACTGAAGCTTTCTTT. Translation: CASSLPGAGENTEAFF. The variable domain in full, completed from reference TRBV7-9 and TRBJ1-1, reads DTGVSQNPRHKITKRGQNVTFRCDPISEHNRLYWYRQTLGQGPEFLTYFQNEAQLEKSRLLSDRFSAERPKGSFSTLEIQRTEQGDSAMYLCASSLPGAGENTEAFFGQGTRLTVV.

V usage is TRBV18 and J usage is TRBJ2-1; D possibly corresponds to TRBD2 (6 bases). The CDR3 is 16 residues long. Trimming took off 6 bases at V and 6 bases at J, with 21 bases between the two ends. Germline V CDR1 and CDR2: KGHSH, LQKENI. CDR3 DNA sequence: TGTGCCAGCTCCCCCCAATCCGGGGGAGGCGTCAATGAGCAGTTCTTC. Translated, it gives CASSPQSGGGVNEQFF. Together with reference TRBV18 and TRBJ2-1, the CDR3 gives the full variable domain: NAGVMQNPRHLVRRRGQEARLRCSPMKGHSHVYWYRQLPEEGLKFMVYLQKENIIDESGMPKERFSAEFPKEGPSILRIQQVVRGDSAAYFCASSPQSGGGVNEQFFGPGTRLTVL.

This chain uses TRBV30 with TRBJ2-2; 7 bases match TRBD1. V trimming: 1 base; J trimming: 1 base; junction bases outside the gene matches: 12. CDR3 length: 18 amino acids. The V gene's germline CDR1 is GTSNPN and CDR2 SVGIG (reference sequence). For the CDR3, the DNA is TGTGCCTGGAGTGCTCATTCACAGGGGTCAGTGAACACCGGGGAGCTGTTTTTT. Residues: CAWSAHSQGSVNTGELFF.

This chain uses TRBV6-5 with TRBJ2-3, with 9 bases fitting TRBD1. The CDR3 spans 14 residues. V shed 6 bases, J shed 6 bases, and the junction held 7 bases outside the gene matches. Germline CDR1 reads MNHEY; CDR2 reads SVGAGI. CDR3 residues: CASSPQGALDTQYF. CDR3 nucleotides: TGTGCCAGCAGCCCACAGGGGGCCCTTGATACGCAGTATTTT.

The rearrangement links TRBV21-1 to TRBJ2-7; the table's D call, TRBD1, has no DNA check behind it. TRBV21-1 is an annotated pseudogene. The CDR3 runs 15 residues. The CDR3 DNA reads TGTGCCAGCAGCAAAGCGGCCAGTTGCTCCTACGAGCAGTACTTC. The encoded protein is CASSKAASCSYEQYF.

The CDR3 DNA sequence: TGTGCCAGCAGCCAACCTTTGGGGGGTACTGAAGCTTTCTTT. Its protein product is CASSQPLGGTEAFF. The rearrangement joins TRBV4-2 to TRBJ1-1, with D tentatively TRBD1 (5 bases). The CDR3 covers 14 residues. The ends were cut back, 2 bases at V and 5 bases at J, with 12 bases in the middle. CDR1 is LGHNA and CDR2 is YNFKEQ in the germline V gene.

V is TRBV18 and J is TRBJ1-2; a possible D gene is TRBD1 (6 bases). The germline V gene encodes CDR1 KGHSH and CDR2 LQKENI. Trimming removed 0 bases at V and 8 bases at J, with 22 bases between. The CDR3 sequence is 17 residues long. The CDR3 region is CASSPPSLTGPNRGYTF. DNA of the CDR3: TGTGCCAGCTCACCACCGTCCCTGACAGGCCCTAACCGGGGCTACACCTTC.

DNA of the CDR3: TGTGCATCCCAAACAATCGAGGGTGTAGGAAGGAGGGACACTGAAGCTTTCTTT. This gives the protein CASQTIEGVGRRDTEAFF. The V call is TRBV10-3, the J call TRBJ1-1; D unclear. The length of the CDR3 is 18 residues. Germline values: CDR1 ENHRY, CDR2 SYGVKD.

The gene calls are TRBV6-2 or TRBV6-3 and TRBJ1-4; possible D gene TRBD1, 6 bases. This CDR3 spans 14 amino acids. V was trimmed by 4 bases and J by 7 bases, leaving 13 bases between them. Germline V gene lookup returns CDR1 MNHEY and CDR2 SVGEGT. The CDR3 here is CASSSRGSVEKLFF. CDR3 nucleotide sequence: TGTGCCAGCAGTTCCAGGGGAAGTGTTGAAAAACTGTTTTTT.

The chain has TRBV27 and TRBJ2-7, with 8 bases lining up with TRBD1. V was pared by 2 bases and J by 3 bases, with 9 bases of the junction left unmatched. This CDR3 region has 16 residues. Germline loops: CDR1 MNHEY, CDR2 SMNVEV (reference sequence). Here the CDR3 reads CASSLEGRDRSYEQYF. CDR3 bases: TGTGCCAGCAGTTTAGAGGGTCGGGACAGGAGCTACGAGCAGTACTTC.

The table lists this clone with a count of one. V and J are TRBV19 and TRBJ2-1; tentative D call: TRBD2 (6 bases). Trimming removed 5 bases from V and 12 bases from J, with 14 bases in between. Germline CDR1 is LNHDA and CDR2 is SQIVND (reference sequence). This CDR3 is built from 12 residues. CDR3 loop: CASSSSGLLQFF. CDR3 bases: TGTGCCAGTAGTTCCTCGGGACTTCTGCAGTTCTTC.

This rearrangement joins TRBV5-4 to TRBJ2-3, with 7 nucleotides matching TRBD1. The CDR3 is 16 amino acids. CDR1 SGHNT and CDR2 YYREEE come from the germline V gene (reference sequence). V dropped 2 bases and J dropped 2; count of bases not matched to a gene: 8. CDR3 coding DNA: TGTGCCAGCAGCTTACCGGGACAGAGTACCACAGATACGCAGTATTTT. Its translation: CASSLPGQSTTDTQYF.

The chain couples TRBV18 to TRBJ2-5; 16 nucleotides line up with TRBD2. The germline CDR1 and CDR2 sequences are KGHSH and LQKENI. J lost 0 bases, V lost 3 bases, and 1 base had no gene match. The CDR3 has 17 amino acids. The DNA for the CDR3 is TGTGCCAGCTCACCGGGACTAGCGGGAGGGTACCAAGAGACCCAGTACTTC. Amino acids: CASSPGLAGGYQETQYF.

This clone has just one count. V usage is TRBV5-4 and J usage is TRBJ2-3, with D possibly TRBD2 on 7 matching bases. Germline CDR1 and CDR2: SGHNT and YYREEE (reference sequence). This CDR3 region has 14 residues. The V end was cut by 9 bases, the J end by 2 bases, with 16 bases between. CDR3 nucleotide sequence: TGTGCCACTCTGGGGGGGGCACTCACAGATACGCAGTATTTT. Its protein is CATLGGALTDTQYF.

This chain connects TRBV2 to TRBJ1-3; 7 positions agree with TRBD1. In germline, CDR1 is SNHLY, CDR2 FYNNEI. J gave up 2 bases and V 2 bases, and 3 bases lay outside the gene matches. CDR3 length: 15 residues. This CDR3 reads CASSERQGAGNTIYF. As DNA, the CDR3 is TGTGCCAGCAGTGAACGTCAGGGGGCTGGAAACACCATATATTTT.

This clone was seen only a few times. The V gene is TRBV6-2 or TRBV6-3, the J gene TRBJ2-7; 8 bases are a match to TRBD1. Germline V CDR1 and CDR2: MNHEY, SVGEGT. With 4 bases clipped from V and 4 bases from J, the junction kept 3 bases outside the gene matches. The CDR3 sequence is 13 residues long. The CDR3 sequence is CASSLDREYEQYF. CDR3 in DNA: TGTGCCAGCAGTTTGGACAGGGAATACGAGCAGTACTTC.

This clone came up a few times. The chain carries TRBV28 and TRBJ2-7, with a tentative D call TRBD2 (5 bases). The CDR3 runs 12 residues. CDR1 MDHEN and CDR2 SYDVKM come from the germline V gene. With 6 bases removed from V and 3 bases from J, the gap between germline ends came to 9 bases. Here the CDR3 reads CASSLRGYEQYF. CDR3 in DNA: TGTGCCAGCAGCCTTCGGGGCTACGAGCAGTACTTC.

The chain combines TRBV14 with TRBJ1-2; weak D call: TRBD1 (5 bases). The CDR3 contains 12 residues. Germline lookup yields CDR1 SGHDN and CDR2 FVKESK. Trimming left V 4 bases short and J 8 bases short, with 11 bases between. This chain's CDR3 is CASSLPWGGYTF. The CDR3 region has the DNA TGTGCCAGCAGCCTTCCTTGGGGCGGCTACACCTTC.

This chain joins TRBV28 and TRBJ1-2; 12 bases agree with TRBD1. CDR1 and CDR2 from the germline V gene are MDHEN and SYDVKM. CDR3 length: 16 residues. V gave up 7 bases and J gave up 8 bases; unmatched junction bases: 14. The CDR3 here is CASTLGGTGGARGYTF. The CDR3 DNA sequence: TGTGCCAGCACCTTAGGGGGGACAGGGGGCGCTAGGGGCTACACCTTC.

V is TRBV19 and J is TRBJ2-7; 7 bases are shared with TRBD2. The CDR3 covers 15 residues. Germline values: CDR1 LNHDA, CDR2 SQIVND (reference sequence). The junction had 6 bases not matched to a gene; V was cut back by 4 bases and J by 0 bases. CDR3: CASSRSGTGSYEQYF. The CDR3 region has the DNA TGTGCCAGTAGTAGGAGCGGGACTGGCTCCTACGAGCAGTACTTC.

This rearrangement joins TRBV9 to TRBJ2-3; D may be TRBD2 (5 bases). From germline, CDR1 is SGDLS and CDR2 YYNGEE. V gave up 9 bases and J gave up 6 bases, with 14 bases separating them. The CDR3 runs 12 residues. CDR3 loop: CATGLVGDTQYF. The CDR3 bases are TGTGCCACCGGACTCGTAGGGGATACGCAGTATTTT.

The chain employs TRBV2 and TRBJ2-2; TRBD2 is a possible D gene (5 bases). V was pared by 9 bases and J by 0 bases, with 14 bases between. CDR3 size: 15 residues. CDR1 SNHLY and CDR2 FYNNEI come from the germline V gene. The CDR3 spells CASRGLGTNTGELFF. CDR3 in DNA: TGTGCCAGTCGAGGGTTAGGGACGAACACCGGGGAGCTGTTTTTT. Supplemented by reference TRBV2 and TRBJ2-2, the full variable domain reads EPEVTQTPSHQVTQMGQEVILRCVPISNHLYFYWYRQILGQKVEFLVSFYNNEISEKSEIFDDQFSVERPDGSNFTLKIRSTKLEDSAMYFCASRGLGTNTGELFFGEGSRLTVL.

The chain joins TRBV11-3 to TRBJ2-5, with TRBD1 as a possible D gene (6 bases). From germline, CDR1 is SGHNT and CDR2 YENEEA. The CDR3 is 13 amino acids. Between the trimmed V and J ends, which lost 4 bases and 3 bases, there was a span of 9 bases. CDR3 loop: CASSSPGEETQYF. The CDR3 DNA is TGTGCCAGCAGCTCTCCAGGGGAAGAGACCCAGTACTTC.

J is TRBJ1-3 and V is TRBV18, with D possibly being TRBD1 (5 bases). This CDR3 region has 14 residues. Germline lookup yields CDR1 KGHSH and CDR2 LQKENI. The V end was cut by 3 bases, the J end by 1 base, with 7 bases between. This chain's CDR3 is CASSPPGSGNTIYF. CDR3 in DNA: TGTGCCAGCTCACCCCCAGGGTCTGGAAACACCATATATTTT.

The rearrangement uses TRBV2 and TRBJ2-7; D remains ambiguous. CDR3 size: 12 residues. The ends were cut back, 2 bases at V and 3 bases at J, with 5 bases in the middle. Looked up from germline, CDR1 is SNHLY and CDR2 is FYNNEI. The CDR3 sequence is CASSENIYEQYF. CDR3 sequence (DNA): TGTGCCAGCAGTGAAAATATCTACGAGCAGTACTTC.

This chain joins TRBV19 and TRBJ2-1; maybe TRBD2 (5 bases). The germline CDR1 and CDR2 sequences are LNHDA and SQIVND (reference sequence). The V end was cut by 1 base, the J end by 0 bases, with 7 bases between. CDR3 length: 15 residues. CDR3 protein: CASSIAGSSYNEQFF. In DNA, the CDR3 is TGTGCCAGTAGTATAGCTGGGAGCTCCTACAATGAGCAGTTCTTC. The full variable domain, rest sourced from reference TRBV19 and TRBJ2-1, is DGGITQSPKYLFRKEGQNVTLSCEQNLNHDAMYWYRQDPGQGLRLIYYSQIVNDFQKGDIAEGYSVSREKKESFPLTVTSAQKNPTAFYLCASSIAGSSYNEQFFGPGTRLTVL.

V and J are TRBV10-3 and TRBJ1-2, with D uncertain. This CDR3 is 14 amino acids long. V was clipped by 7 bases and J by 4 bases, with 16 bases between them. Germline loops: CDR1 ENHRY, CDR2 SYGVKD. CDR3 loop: CAITPEAAGYGYTF. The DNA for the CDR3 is TGTGCCATCACTCCCGAAGCGGCAGGCTATGGCTACACCTTC.

The CDR3 bases are TGTGCCAGCAGCCAAGGGGACAAGAACACCGGGGAGCTGTTTTTT. Amino acids: CASSQGDKNTGELFF. The rearrangement links TRBV4-2 to TRBJ2-2; tentative D call: TRBD1 (6 bases). The CDR3 is 15 residues long. Trimming removed 1 base from V and 1 base from J, with 7 bases in between. From germline, CDR1 is LGHNA and CDR2 YNFKEQ.

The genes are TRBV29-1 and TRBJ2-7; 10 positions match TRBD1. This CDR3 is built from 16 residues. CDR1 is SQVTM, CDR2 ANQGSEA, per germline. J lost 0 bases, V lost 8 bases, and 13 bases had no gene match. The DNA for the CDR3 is TGCAGCTTCTCAACATGGGGGGACAGGGGCTCCTACGAGCAGTACTTC. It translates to CSFSTWGDRGSYEQYF.

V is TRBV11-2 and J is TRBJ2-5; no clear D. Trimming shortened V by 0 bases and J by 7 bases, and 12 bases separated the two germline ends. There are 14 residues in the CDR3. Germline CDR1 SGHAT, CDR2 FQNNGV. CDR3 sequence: CASSLDRTSATQYF. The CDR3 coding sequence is TGTGCCAGCAGCTTAGATCGAACTTCCGCGACCCAGTACTTC.